This T cell receptor beta chain was captured in a study of blood T cell repertoires in COVID-19. In the study overall: Acute and convalescent COVID-19 specimens originated in the United States, Italy and Spain. PBMCs, B-cell-depleted T cells, or T cells were the source of the cDNA or gDNA that made up the material.

V was pared by 5 bases and J by 0 bases, with 4 bases of the junction left unmatched. This CDR3 is built from 15 residues. Germline CDR1 reads SGHTA; CDR2 reads FQGTGA. Residents of about two dozen US areas, aged about 18 to 95 years, made up the participants. Under the authors' procedure: By means of reference gene primer amplification, nucleated cell counts were estimated. Libraries were prepared by immunoSEQ multiplex PCR; TCRdb keeps only in-frame clonotypes and omits some of them. The V and J calls and clone size were taken over from that table, and D and trimming were inferred from the DNA. The top ten clones hold roughly 1.1% of a sample with fewer than 300,000 clones, about 93% of them seen once.

The chain employs TRBV7-3 and TRBJ1-5; 7 bases are a match to TRBD1. Source material: PBMCs or T cells enriched from blood (not recorded which). The source of this sequence is a woman aged 30 to 39 who had recovered from COVID-19. The chain's CDR3 is CASSPGQASNQPQHF. The CDR3 nucleotides are TGTGCCAGCAGCCCCGGACAGGCTAGCAATCAGCCCCAGCATTTT. Based on the CDR3 plus reference TRBV7-3 and TRBJ1-5, the full variable domain is GAGVSQTPSNKVTEKGKYVELRCDPISGHTALYWYRQSLGQGPEFLIYFQGTGAADDSGLPNDRFFAVRPEGSVSTLKIQRTERGDSAVYLCASSPGQASNQPQHFGDGTRLSIL.